This T cell receptor (beta chain) is drawn from a study of CXCR3-negative and CXCR3-positive naive CD8 T cells. General observations from the study: CXCR3-positive naive cells had more hydrophobic TRB CDR3s than CXCR3-negative naive cells.

Germline V gene lookup returns CDR1 MDHEN and CDR2 SYDVKM. This CDR3 comprises 16 residues. cDNA libraries for TRB were generated by 5' RACE incorporating UMI labels. TCRdb reanalyzed the 5' RACE reads, giving one entry per CDR3 protein sequence and no DNA. Listed are some 130,000 distinct CDR3 sequences; over 0.35% falls within the top ten. As to this clonotype: Its antigen remains unknown.

J is TRBJ1-4 and V is TRBV28. Sequenced material: naive CXCR3+ CD8+ T cells from blood. The subset here: CD45RO-CCR7+CD27+CD95- naive CD8+ T cells expressing CXCR3 (TNR3+). The TCR originated in a human donor in good health. Some clones in this sample may be carry-over from other donors' samples. This CDR3 reads CASRPEEDATNEKLFF.